These T cell receptor beta chains were read from a single sample in a study of somatic mutations in cytotoxic T cells in rheumatoid arthritis. The data were produced by immunoSEQ multiplex PCR, yet TCRdb's version contains in-frame clones alone and is incomplete. Among 13,000 or so clones, about 68% were seen once, and the ten largest hold around 27%. The sample was CD8+ T cells sorted from blood. The receptors originated from an adult with rheumatoid arthritis. Each CDR3 is given with its conserved first and last residue. A D gene is named only where the DNA matches it firmly. The size entry is marked missing in some rows and otherwise reads once, few, many or a size class.

d_call j_call v_call clone_size cdr3_aa cdr3_nt
- TRBJ2-7 TRBV28 - CASSLGGRWSYF TGTGCCAGCAGTTTAGGGGGACGGTGGTCGTACTTC
TRBD1 TRBJ2-3 TRBV27 - CASSLQGSGDTQYF TGTGCCAGCAGCCTACAGGGGTCTGGAGATACGCAGTATTTT
- TRBJ2-7 TRBV2 - CASSGAAGVHEQYF TGTGCCAGCAGTGGGGCGGCAGGGGTCCACGAGCAGTACTTC
- TRBJ2-2 TRBV28 once CASVLRSHGGRNTGELFF TGTGCCAGCGTTCTACGATCGCACGGGGGCCGGAACACCGGGGAGCTGTTTTTT
TRBD1 TRBJ1-1 TRBV7-6 - CASSSPTGEETEAFF TGTGCCAGCAGCTCACCCACAGGGGAGGAGACTGAAGCTTTCTTT
- TRBJ2-5 TRBV27 once CATLMGETQYF TGTGCCACCCTAATGGGTGAGACCCAGTACTTC
TRBD1 TRBJ1-2 TRBV27 few CASSFRQGGGYTF TGTGCCAGCAGTTTTAGACAGGGCGGTGGCTACACCTTC
- TRBJ2-1 TRBV7-8 - CASSFSQGPPNEQFF TGTGCCAGCAGCTTTTCTCAGGGACCTCCCAATGAGCAGTTCTTC
- TRBJ1-2 TRBV15 once CATSRDRVLTFGYTF TGTGCCACCAGCAGAGATAGGGTTTTGACTTTCGGCTACACCTTC
- TRBJ2-7 TRBV5-4 - CASSMGLSYEQYF TGTGCCAGCAGCATGGGTCTCTCCTACGAGCAGTACTTC
TRBD2 TRBJ2-7 TRBV6-1 - CASRVLAGSSYEQYF TGTGCCAGCAGGGTACTAGCGGGAAGCTCCTACGAGCAGTACTTC
TRBD1 TRBJ1-2 TRBV7-9 few CASSLGVGTGNYGYTF TGTGCCAGCAGCTTAGGGGTAGGGACAGGAAACTATGGCTACACCTTC
- TRBJ2-7 TRBV20-1 - CSAQGVHEQYF TGCAGCGCGCAAGGAGTCCACGAGCAGTACTTC
- TRBJ1-6 TRBV4-1 - CASSQGNNSPLHF TGCGCCAGCAGCCAAGGTAATAATTCACCCCTCCACTTT
- TRBJ2-2 TRBV27 - CASSLFENTGELFF TGTGCCAGCAGTTTATTCGAGAACACCGGGGAGCTGTTTTTT
- TRBJ2-7 TRBV2 medium-sized CASSEFGGGTVSYEQYF TGTGCCAGCAGTGAATTTGGGGGCGGGACGGTTTCCTACGAGCAGTACTTC
TRBD2 TRBJ2-7 TRBV2 - CASTTGSGGLYEQYF TGTGCCAGCACCACCGGGAGCGGGGGCCTCTACGAGCAGTACTTC
- TRBJ1-5 TRBV19 - CASSVGRAQPQHF TGTGCCAGTAGTGTCGGGAGGGCTCAGCCCCAGCATTTT
- TRBJ1-3 TRBV9 medium-sized CASSPGGVIGGIGNTIYF TGTGCCAGCAGCCCCGGAGGGGTCATTGGGGGAATAGGAAACACCATATATTTT
- TRBJ1-2 TRBV6-6 - CASTLQTNYGYTF TGTGCCAGCACCTTACAGACAAACTATGGCTACACCTTC
- TRBJ1-2 TRBV5-5 - CASSFYGNGYTF TGTGCCAGCAGCTTCTATGGTAACGGCTACACCTTC
- TRBJ2-5 TRBV30 - CAWSLAGGETQYF TGTGCCTGGAGCCTAGCTGGGGGGGAGACCCAGTACTTC
- TRBJ1-5 TRBV4-1 - CASSGSYSNQPQHF TGCGCCAGCAGCGGGTCGTATAGCAATCAGCCCCAGCATTTT
- TRBJ2-1 TRBV4-1 once CASSRILIGATHNEQFF TGCGCCAGCAGCCGAATTCTGATTGGGGCCACTCACAATGAGCAGTTCTTC
- TRBJ2-5 TRBV29-1 - CSVDYPHGGPWETQYF TGCAGCGTTGATTACCCCCACGGAGGGCCTTGGGAGACCCAGTACTTC
- TRBJ2-7 TRBV15 - CATSRDGRTHEQYF TGTGCCACCAGCAGAGATGGGAGGACCCACGAGCAGTACTTC
- TRBJ1-1 TRBV23-1 - CASSQQPRRETEAFF TGCGCCAGCAGTCAACAGCCCCGGAGAGAAACTGAAGCTTTCTTT
- TRBJ2-7 TRBV27 - CASSLSPIHEQYF TGTGCCAGCAGTTTATCTCCGATTCACGAGCAGTACTTC